The 24 T cell receptor beta chains listed next were all sequenced from one sample in a study of OX40 agonist ivuxolimab in advanced cancers. The table came from immunoSEQ multiplex PCR; TCRdb's copy has only in-frame clones and leaves some out. Here the sample spans about 48,000 clones, around 84% being singletons. Sample: CD4+ or CD8+ T cells sorted from blood, taken in a trial of the OX40 agonist ivuxolimab. These receptor sequences come from an adult with an advanced solid tumor such as melanoma, head and neck, liver or kidney cancer.

The chain couples TRBV7-2 to TRBJ2-5; 10 bases align to TRBD2. The last part of the DNA fits TRBJ2-7 better; the J call may be wrong. The CDR3 contains 14 residues. Germline values: CDR1 SGHTA, CDR2 FQGNSA. As DNA, the CDR3 is TGTGCCAGCAGCCGGACTAGCGGATCCTACGAGCAGTACTTC. It translates to CASSRTSGSYEQYF.

The chain uses TRBV2 and TRBJ1-1; D remains ambiguous. This CDR3 has 12 residues. Germline values: CDR1 SNHLY, CDR2 FYNNEI. V was trimmed by 5 bases and J by 11 bases, leaving 15 bases between them. The CDR3 DNA is TGTGCCAGCAGTATCACCTCGGCGGGGGCTTTCTTT. Translating gives CASSITSAGAFF.

The V call is TRBV27, the J call TRBJ2-5; TRBD1 might be the D (5 bases). V was clipped by 8 bases and J by 5 bases, with 18 bases between them. There are 14 residues in the CDR3. Germline loops: CDR1 MNHEY, CDR2 SMNVEV (reference sequence). The CDR3: CASSPFVGRETQYF. The DNA of the CDR3 is TGTGCCAGCTCTCCCTTCGTGGGGCGGGAGACCCAGTACTTC.

About this clone itself: This CDR3 is also generated by other DNA sequences in the sample. This sequence joins TRBV18 and TRBJ1-5; 7 bases fit TRBD1. J was trimmed by 0 bases and V by 2 bases; bases with no gene match: 4. CDR1 and CDR2 (germline): KGHSH, LQKENI. CDR3 length: 16 amino acids. In DNA, the CDR3 is TGTGCCAGCTCACCAAGGGGGCACGATAGCAATCAGCCCCAGCATTTT. Residues: CASSPRGHDSNQPQHF. Full variable domain (missing parts from reference TRBV18 and TRBJ1-5): NAGVMQNPRHLVRRRGQEARLRCSPMKGHSHVYWYRQLPEEGLKFMVYLQKENIIDESGMPKERFSAEFPKEGPSILRIQQVVRGDSAAYFCASSPRGHDSNQPQHFGDGTRLSIL.

V gene TRBV18 combines with J gene TRBJ1-5; TRBD1 might be the D (6 bases). Trimming took off 5 bases at V and 7 bases at J, with 12 bases between the two ends. Germline CDR1 and CDR2: KGHSH and LQKENI. The CDR3 is 13 amino acids. CDR3 bases: TGTGCCAGCTCATCAGGGGTAGAACAGCCCCAGCATTTT. Its protein is CASSSGVEQPQHF.

This clone was seen a handful of times. Here the CDR3 DNA reads TGTGCCAGCAGTGAAGAGTCGGAGACCCAGTACTTC. Its translation: CASSEESETQYF. V gene TRBV2 combines with J gene TRBJ2-5; D gene unclear. The germline CDR1 and CDR2 sequences are SNHLY and FYNNEI. CDR3 size: 12 residues. With 1 base removed from V and 5 bases from J, the gap between germline ends came to 5 bases.

The chain uses TRBV7-9 and TRBJ1-2; D possibly corresponds to TRBD1 (6 bases). V was trimmed by 3 bases and J by 7 bases, leaving 15 bases between them. This CDR3 comprises 14 residues. Germline V gives CDR1 SEHNR, CDR2 FQNEAQ (reference sequence). The CDR3 here is CASSFDRSGGGYTF. CDR3 DNA sequence: TGTGCCAGCAGCTTCGACAGGAGCGGTGGTGGCTACACCTTC.

The gene calls are TRBV7-3 and TRBJ2-1; 8 bases fit TRBD1. With V trimmed by 5 bases and J by 6 bases, 6 bases remained unmatched. The CDR3 loop spans 14 amino acids. In germline, CDR1 is SGHTA, CDR2 FQGTGA. CDR3 residues: CASSPPGTGNEQFF. The CDR3 DNA reads as TGTGCCAGCAGCCCGCCCGGGACAGGCAATGAGCAGTTCTTC.

This chain joins TRBV15 and TRBJ2-1; 9 bases align to TRBD2. Germline assignment: CDR1 LNHNV and CDR2 YYDKDF (reference sequence). The CDR3 is 16 residues long. The ends lost 3 bases at V and 8 bases at J; junction bases unmatched: 11. The CDR3 loop is CATSSARGAGGDEQFF. CDR3 DNA: TGTGCCACCAGCAGCGCCCGGGGGGCGGGAGGGGATGAGCAGTTCTTC.

In the case of this clone: One end of the junction varies from germline; a read error may be responsible. The sample contains more than one DNA sequence encoding this CDR3. The chain joins TRBV11-1 to TRBJ2-7; TRBD1 matches 7 bases. The germline V gene encodes CDR1 SGHAT and CDR2 FQDESV (reference sequence). CDR3 length: 16 amino acids. The CDR3 protein is CASSSTQEGGIHEQYF. The CDR3 DNA follows: TGTGCCAGCAGTTCCACCCAGGAAGGGGGCATCCACGAACAGTACTTC.

The rearrangement links TRBV19 to TRBJ1-5, with D unclear. From germline, CDR1 is LNHDA and CDR2 SQIVND (reference sequence). There are 15 residues in the CDR3. The V and J ends lost 6 bases and 1 base respectively, with 13 bases between them. The chain's CDR3 is CASSPPGESNQPQHF. CDR3 nucleotide sequence: TGTGCCAGTAGCCCTCCTGGGGAGAGCAATCAGCCCCAGCATTTT.

This chain uses TRBV5-4 with TRBJ2-1; 15 nucleotides align to TRBD2. Germline trimming cut 0 bases from V and 5 bases from J; bases unmatched to any gene: 12. The CDR3 has 20 residues. Germline V gene data show CDR1 as SGHNT and CDR2 as YYREEE (reference sequence). The chain's CDR3 is CASSLGSGTSGRKTHNEQFF. In DNA, the CDR3 is TGTGCCAGCAGCTTGGGGTCCGGGACTAGCGGGAGGAAGACACACAATGAGCAGTTCTTC.

The chain uses TRBV6-5 and TRBJ2-3; 11 positions match TRBD2. Trimming cost V 0 bases and J 8 bases; bases outside gene matches: 4. Per germline, CDR1 MNHEY and CDR2 SVGAGI. This CDR3 spans 15 amino acids. The CDR3 DNA reads TGTGCCAGCAGTTACTCGACTAGCGGGGATGGTACGCAGTATTTT. As protein: CASSYSTSGDGTQYF.

This sequence joins TRBV7-8 and TRBJ2-7; the D gene is possibly TRBD2 (5 bases). Germline V lookup: CDR1 SGHVS, CDR2 FQNEAQ. This CDR3 has 13 residues. V dropped 1 base and J dropped 2 bases, with 6 bases sitting between them. CDR3 loop: CASSLERAYEQYF. For the CDR3, the DNA is TGTGCCAGCAGCTTAGAGAGGGCCTACGAGCAGTACTTC. The full variable domain, rest sourced from reference TRBV7-8 and TRBJ2-7, is GAGVSQSPRYKVAKRGQDVALRCDPISGHVSLFWYQQALGQGPEFLTYFQNEAQLDKSGLPSDRFFAERPEGSVSTLKIQRTQQEDSAVYLCASSLERAYEQYFGPGTRLTVT.

The genes are TRBV6-1 and TRBJ2-7; 7 bases match TRBD1. CDR3 length: 14 amino acids. With 6 bases clipped from V and 2 bases from J, the junction kept 7 bases outside the gene matches. Germline-derived CDR1 and CDR2 are MNHNS and SASEGT. This CDR3 reads CASRVTGQTYEQYF. As DNA, the CDR3 is TGTGCCAGCAGAGTGACAGGGCAAACCTACGAGCAGTACTTC.

The genes are TRBV9 and TRBJ2-1; 7 nucleotides match TRBD1. The junction had 14 bases not matched to a gene; V was cut back by 2 bases and J by 9 bases. The CDR3 covers 16 residues. Germline V gives CDR1 SGDLS, CDR2 YYNGEE. CDR3 in amino acids: CASSVYGTVVEGEQFF. As DNA, the CDR3 is TGTGCCAGCAGCGTTTACGGGACAGTGGTGGAAGGTGAGCAGTTCTTC.

This clone appeared a single time. Other DNA sequences within the sample encode an identical CDR3. This chain connects TRBV9 to TRBJ1-1; D might be TRBD1 (6 bases). V lost 0 bases and J 1 base, leaving 13 bases between the germline ends. Germline V gives CDR1 SGDLS, CDR2 YYNGEE. The CDR3 is 16 amino acids. CDR3 sequence: CASSVGGARGNTEAFF. Here the CDR3 DNA reads TGTGCCAGCAGCGTAGGGGGGGCACGGGGGAACACTGAAGCTTTCTTT.

This chain connects TRBV7-2 to TRBJ2-5; no clear D. The ends were cut back, 3 bases at V and 1 base at J, with 12 bases in the middle. This CDR3 contains 15 residues. Per germline, CDR1 SGHTA and CDR2 FQGNSA. The CDR3 sequence: CASSLAEHFQETQYF. CDR3 DNA sequence: TGTGCCAGCAGCTTGGCGGAACATTTCCAAGAGACCCAGTACTTC.

The chain carries TRBV18 and TRBJ2-1; possibly TRBD2 for D (5 bases). Germline V CDR1 and CDR2: KGHSH, LQKENI. This CDR3 has 16 amino acids. The germline V and J ends were trimmed by 4 bases and 2 bases, with 15 bases remaining between them. The CDR3 loop is CASSRLGEGAYNEQFF. In DNA, the CDR3 is TGTGCCAGCTCACGCCTGGGAGAGGGAGCCTACAATGAGCAGTTCTTC.

This rearrangement joins TRBV9 to TRBJ2-1; 9 nucleotides match TRBD1. CDR1 and CDR2 from the germline V gene are SGDLS and YYNGEE. The CDR3 spans 16 residues. V lost 0 bases, J lost 8 bases, and 9 bases stayed unmatched. CDR3 in amino acids: CASSVAPQGAFDEQFF. The CDR3 nucleotides read TGTGCCAGCAGCGTAGCCCCACAGGGGGCTTTTGATGAGCAGTTCTTC.

This clone was recorded a few times. The chain uses TRBV2 and TRBJ2-2; maybe TRBD2 (6 bases). Trimming removed 1 base at V and 8 bases at J, with 8 bases between. Looked up from germline, CDR1 is SNHLY and CDR2 is FYNNEI. The CDR3 runs 13 residues. The CDR3 sequence is CASSEDGGGELFF. The CDR3 DNA follows: TGTGCCAGCAGTGAAGACGGGGGAGGGGAGCTGTTTTTT.

The J gene is TRBJ2-4, the V gene TRBV11-2; D uncertain. The CDR3 contains 17 residues. The germline V and J ends were trimmed by 2 bases and 1 base, with 15 bases remaining between them. Germline V CDR1 and CDR2: SGHAT, FQNNGV. This CDR3 is CASSLRSFSGAKNIQYF. In DNA form, the CDR3 reads TGTGCCAGCAGCTTAAGATCTTTTTCTGGGGCCAAAAACATTCAGTACTTC. Combining the CDR3 with reference TRBV11-2 and TRBJ2-4 gives the whole variable domain EAGVAQSPRYKIIEKRQSVAFWCNPISGHATLYWYQQILGQGPKLLIQFQNNGVVDDSQLPKDRFSAERLKGVDSTLKIQPAKLEDSAVYLCASSLRSFSGAKNIQYFGAGTRLSVL.

CDR3 protein: CASSSGSRGRTYNEQFF. Written as DNA, the CDR3 is TGTGCCAGCAGTTCCGGATCCCGGGGGAGGACCTACAATGAGCAGTTCTTC. The rearrangement links TRBV27 to TRBJ2-1; D possibly corresponds to TRBD2 (6 bases). V lost 4 bases, J lost 2 bases, and 18 bases lay in between. CDR1 is MNHEY, CDR2 SMNVEV, per germline (reference sequence). This CDR3 is built from 17 residues.

The chain couples TRBV20-1 to TRBJ2-7; no firm D call. The CDR3 extends over 10 amino acids. Per the germline V gene, CDR1 is DFQATT and CDR2 is SNEGSKA (reference sequence). Trimming shortened V by 4 bases and J by 5 bases, and 6 bases separated the two germline ends. CDR3 DNA: TGCAGTGCTAAGAGTAACGAGCAGTACTTC. Protein product: CSAKSNEQYF.